These 5 T cell receptor beta chains were all obtained from the same sample, sequenced in a study of molecular identifiers for immune sequencing clone quantification. TCRdb independently ran MiXCR on the PCR reads; one entry per CDR3 protein. The sample holds tens of thousands of distinct CDR3 sequences, roughly 23% seen once. Sequenced material: naive CD8+ T cells from blood, with Jurkat cell RNA spiked in. The subset was: FACS-sorted CD8+CD4-CCR7+CD45RA+ naive T cells. The receptors here all came from a human donor in good health. Some libraries in this study had Jurkat cell RNA spiked in.

At least ten counts were recorded for this clonotype. The chain couples TRBV20-1 to TRBJ2-3, with 7 positions matching TRBD2. Germline loops: CDR1 DFQATT, CDR2 SNEGSKA (reference sequence). J was trimmed by 2 bases and V by 2 bases; bases with no gene match: 7. The CDR3 totals 15 residues. DNA for the CDR3: TGCAGTGCTAGAACCCGGGAGGTTATCACAGATACGCAGTATTTT. Translated: CSARTREVITDTQYF.

This clonotype was seen once. This clone may be a read error of a much larger clone one base away. The chain carries TRBV5-1 and TRBJ1-6; D perhaps matches TRBD1 (6 bases). Germline V gene data show CDR1 as SGHRS and CDR2 as YFSETQ. This CDR3 contains 15 residues. For the CDR3, the DNA is TGCGCCAGCAGCTTGAATTACAGGGCGAATTCACCCCTCCTCTTT. Its translation: CASSLNYRANSPLLF.

This clonotype showed up just a few times. This sequence joins TRBV30 and TRBJ2-1, with D perhaps matching TRBD2 (5 bases). Trimming left V 3 bases short and J 8 bases short, with 14 bases between. The germline V gene has CDR1 GTSNPN and CDR2 SVGIG (reference sequence). CDR3 length: 13 amino acids. Here the CDR3 reads CAWSRNGRDEQFF. The CDR3 DNA follows: TGTGCCTGGAGCCGCAACGGGCGGGATGAGCAGTTCTTC.

This clonotype has a handful of counts. V gene TRBV27 combines with J gene TRBJ1-2; 8 bases match TRBD1. Looked up from germline, CDR1 is MNHEY and CDR2 is SMNVEV (reference sequence). Losses at the gene ends were 5 bases for V and 4 bases for J; bases not matched to a gene: 9. The CDR3 consists of 15 residues. The CDR3 here is CASSGSGQGAYGYTF. The DNA for the CDR3 is TGTGCCAGCAGTGGGAGCGGACAGGGAGCCTATGGCTACACCTTC.

This clonotype was detected ten times or more. V gene TRBV7-2 combines with J gene TRBJ2-1; 11 positions agree with TRBD2. The CDR3 has 16 amino acids. CDR1 is SGHTA and CDR2 is FQGNSA in the germline V gene. The trim removed 3 bases at V and 7 bases at J, leaving 8 bases unmatched. DNA of the CDR3: TGTGCCAGCAGCTTTACTAGCGGGGGCCCTCGGAATGAGCAGTTCTTC. It specifies CASSFTSGGPRNEQFF. Supplemented by reference TRBV7-2 and TRBJ2-1, the full variable domain reads GAGVSQSPSNKVTEKGKDVELRCDPISGHTALYWYRQSLGQGLEFLIYFQGNSAPDKSGLPSDRFSAERTGGSVSTLTIQRTQQEDSAVYLCASSFTSGGPRNEQFFGPGTRLTVL.